Presented here are 9 T cell receptor beta chains from one specimen sequenced in a study of blood T cell repertoires in COVID-19. Generated by immunoSEQ multiplex PCR, the TCRdb table keeps only in-frame clones and is missing some. The sample contains about 240,000 clones, around 88% of which appear only once. The sample was peripheral blood. Source of these receptors: a man older than 75 with acute or convalescent COVID-19.

This clone was counted a few times. The gene calls are TRBV6-2 or TRBV6-3 and TRBJ1-1; 8 bases line up with TRBD1. The CDR3 is 14 residues long. Per germline, CDR1 MNHEY and CDR2 SVGEGT. The junction had 1 base not matched to a gene; V was cut back by 0 bases and J by 4 bases. CDR3 in DNA: TGTGCCAGCAGTTACTCGACAGGGGTCACTGAAGCTTTCTTT. It specifies CASSYSTGVTEAFF.

The rearrangement links TRBV7-8 to TRBJ1-2, with D maybe TRBD1 (5 bases). This CDR3 has 13 residues. V dropped 3 bases and J dropped 2 bases, with 7 bases sitting between them. Germline CDR1 and CDR2: SGHVS and FQNEAQ. The DNA for the CDR3 is TGTGCCAGCAGCTTGGACAAAAACTATGGCTACACCTTC. Translating gives CASSLDKNYGYTF. Looking up the rest from reference TRBV7-8 and TRBJ1-2 gives the full variable domain: GAGVSQSPRYKVAKRGQDVALRCDPISGHVSLFWYQQALGQGPEFLTYFQNEAQLDKSGLPSDRFFAERPEGSVSTLKIQRTQQEDSAVYLCASSLDKNYGYTFGSGTRLTVV.

The chain carries TRBV4-1 and TRBJ1-6, with D hard to call. Germline lookup yields CDR1 MGHRA and CDR2 YSYEKL. The CDR3 is made up of 15 amino acids. V lost 3 bases and J lost 7, with 13 bases in between. The chain's CDR3 is CASSQGGSSNSPLHF. For the CDR3, the DNA is TGCGCCAGCAGCCAGGGAGGGAGTTCGAATTCACCCCTCCACTTT.

The genes are TRBV2 and TRBJ2-2; perhaps TRBD1 as D (6 bases). CDR1 and CDR2 from the germline V gene are SNHLY and FYNNEI. The V gene lost 7 bases and the J gene lost 6 bases, with 15 bases spanning the gap. The CDR3 extends over 14 amino acids. The CDR3 region is CASIKSGQSGELFF. The CDR3 nucleotides are TGTGCCAGCATCAAGAGCGGACAGTCCGGGGAGCTGTTTTTT.

The V gene is TRBV28, the J gene TRBJ2-3, with TRBD2 matching 13 bases. The germline V gene encodes CDR1 MDHEN and CDR2 SYDVKM. The CDR3 contains 16 residues. Losses at the gene ends were 5 bases for V and 5 bases for J; bases not matched to a gene: 7. Written as DNA, the CDR3 is TGTGCCAGCAGTCCCTCCCGGACTAGCGGGAGAGATACGCAGTATTTT. This sequence encodes CASSPSRTSGRDTQYF. The full variable domain, with the rest looked up from reference TRBV28 and TRBJ2-3, is DVKVTQSSRYLVKRTGEKVFLECVQDMDHENMFWYRQDPGLGLRLIYFSYDVKMKEKGDIPEGYSVSREKKERFSLILESASTNQTSMYLCASSPSRTSGRDTQYFGPGTRLTVL.

This chain uses TRBV2 with TRBJ2-2; possibly TRBD2 for D (5 bases). Trimming removed 6 bases at V and 5 bases at J, with 10 bases between. This CDR3 contains 13 residues. Per germline, CDR1 SNHLY and CDR2 FYNNEI. CDR3 loop: CASRGERTGELFF. CDR3 nucleotide sequence: TGTGCCAGCAGGGGAGAGAGAACCGGGGAGCTGTTTTTT.

The chain uses TRBV27 and TRBJ1-1; the match to TRBD1 covers 8 bases. CDR3 length equals 15 residues. Germline V gene lookup returns CDR1 MNHEY and CDR2 SMNVEV (reference sequence). Trimming cost V 5 bases and J 1 base; bases outside gene matches: 6. The CDR3 sequence is CASSTGGRRNTEAFF. In DNA form, the CDR3 reads TGTGCCAGCAGTACAGGGGGTAGAAGGAACACTGAAGCTTTCTTT.

The J gene is TRBJ1-5, the V gene TRBV19; the D is unclear. Germline lookup yields CDR1 LNHDA and CDR2 SQIVND (reference sequence). The V and J ends lost 7 bases and 5 bases respectively, with 6 bases between them. The CDR3 contains 11 residues. The CDR3 reads CASTPDQPQHF. CDR3 coding DNA: TGTGCCAGTACCCCGGATCAGCCCCAGCATTTT. Using reference TRBV19 and TRBJ1-5 for the parts outside the CDR3, the full variable domain is DGGITQSPKYLFRKEGQNVTLSCEQNLNHDAMYWYRQDPGQGLRLIYYSQIVNDFQKGDIAEGYSVSREKKESFPLTVTSAQKNPTAFYLCASTPDQPQHFGDGTRLSIL.

This chain connects TRBV19 to TRBJ1-1; a possible D gene is TRBD1 (6 bases). With 5 bases removed from V and 1 base from J, the gap between germline ends came to 8 bases. This CDR3 region has 13 residues. Germline values: CDR1 LNHDA, CDR2 SQIVND (reference sequence). DNA of the CDR3: TGTGCCAGTAGTTGGACAGAGAACACTGAAGCTTTCTTT. Amino acids: CASSWTENTEAFF.